This T cell receptor beta chain derives from a study of T cell responses to AZD1222 COVID-19 vaccine. The wider study: Second-dose schedules of about 4 or about 12 weeks were combined.

Regarding this clone: The antigen is undetermined.

V lost 3 bases and J lost 4, with 8 bases in between. Germline CDR1 is KGHDR and CDR2 is SFDVKD. The length of the CDR3 is 14 residues. TCRdb's table, derived via immunoSEQ multiplex PCR, lists solely in-frame clones and lacks some. The sample consists of 140,000 to 150,000 clones, around 89% of them appearing once. Regarding the study as a whole: Spike-specific TCR breadth rose after two AZD1222 doses, and depth rose as well. There were vaccine-associated CD4 TCRs across spike, dominant at 160-218 and 743-854. All repertoire sampling was performed exclusively after the peak T cell response.

Source: peripheral blood, taken on day 0 of AZD1222 vaccination. The J gene is TRBJ2-2, the V gene TRBV24-1, with a weak D call TRBD1 (5 bases). The clonotype originates from an adult in good health. The CDR3 here is CATSDRGATGELFF. The CDR3 DNA reads as TGTGCCACCAGTGATAGGGGTGCCACCGGGGAGCTGTTTTTT.